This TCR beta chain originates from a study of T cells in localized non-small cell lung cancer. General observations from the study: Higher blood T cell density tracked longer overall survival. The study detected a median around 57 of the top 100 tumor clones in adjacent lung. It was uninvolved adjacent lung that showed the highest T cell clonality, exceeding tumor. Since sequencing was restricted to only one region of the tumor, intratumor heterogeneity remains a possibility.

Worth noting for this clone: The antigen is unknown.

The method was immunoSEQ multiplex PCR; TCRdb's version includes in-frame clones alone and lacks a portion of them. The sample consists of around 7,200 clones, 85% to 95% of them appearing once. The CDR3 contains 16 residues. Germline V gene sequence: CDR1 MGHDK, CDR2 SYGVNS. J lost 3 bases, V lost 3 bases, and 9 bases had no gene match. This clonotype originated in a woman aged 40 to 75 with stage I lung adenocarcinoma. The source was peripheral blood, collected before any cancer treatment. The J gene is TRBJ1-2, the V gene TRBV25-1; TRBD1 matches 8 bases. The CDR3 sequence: CASSDWQGAPDYGYTF. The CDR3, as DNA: TGTGCCAGCAGTGATTGGCAGGGGGCGCCGGACTATGGCTACACCTTC.